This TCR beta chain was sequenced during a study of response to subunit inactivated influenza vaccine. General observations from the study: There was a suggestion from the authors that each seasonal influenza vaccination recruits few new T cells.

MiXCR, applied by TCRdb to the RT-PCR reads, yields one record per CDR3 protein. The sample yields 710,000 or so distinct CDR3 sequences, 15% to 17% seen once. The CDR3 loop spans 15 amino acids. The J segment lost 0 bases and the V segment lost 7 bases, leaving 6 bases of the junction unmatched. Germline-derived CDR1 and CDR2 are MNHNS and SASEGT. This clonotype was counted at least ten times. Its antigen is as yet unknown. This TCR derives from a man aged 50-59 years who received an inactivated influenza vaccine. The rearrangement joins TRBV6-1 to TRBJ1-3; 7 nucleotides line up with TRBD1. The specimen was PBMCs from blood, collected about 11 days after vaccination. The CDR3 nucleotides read TGTGCCAGCACCAGGACAGGCGACTCTGGAAACACCATATATTTT. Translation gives CASTRTGDSGNTIYF.